This T cell receptor beta chain came from a study of T cells in tuberculosis. The method was immunoSEQ multiplex PCR; TCRdb's version includes in-frame clones alone and lacks a portion of them. Of roughly 34,000 clones in the sample, around 92% were seen once. V lost 3 bases and J 5 bases, leaving 16 bases between the germline ends. This CDR3 has 15 amino acids. The germline V gene encodes CDR1 LNHDA and CDR2 SQIVND (reference sequence). The chain uses TRBV19 and TRBJ1-1; D gene uncertain. The TCR originated in a donor aged 10-29 years with latent tuberculosis or without tuberculosis infection. Some clones in this sample may be carry-over from other donors' samples. The sample comprised PBMCs. CDR3 nucleotides: TGTGCCAGTAGTATTAGCGTCACCCTGGGTACTGAAGCTTTCTTT. Translation gives CASSISVTLGTEAFF.